This entry is about one T cell receptor beta chain. Antigen unknown. The entry originates in a study of cytomegalovirus exposure and HLA in healthy donors. This CDR3 is built from 14 residues. Deletions cut 5 bases from V and 4 bases from J, with 14 bases between. Germline lookup yields CDR1 MNHEY and CDR2 SVGAGI. The study ran its PCR with 60 Vbeta and 13 Jbeta primers. Measured with immunoSEQ multiplex PCR; TCRdb has only the in-frame clones, and not every one. The sample yields around 130,000 clones, 61% seen once. Overall study results and limits: Reported results showed that the classifier diagnosed cytomegalovirus status with high specificity and sensitivity. Prior analysis indicated that the majority of TCR beta V segments exhibited productivity approximately 90% or approximately 30% of the time.

The chain joins TRBV6-5 to TRBJ1-1; TRBD1 is a possible D gene (6 bases). Sequenced input: PBMCs. The receptor comes from a male donor in good health and CMV-seronegative. CDR3 loop: CASSLSGGATEAFF. The DNA for the CDR3 is TGTGCCAGCAGTCTGTCCGGGGGGGCCACTGAAGCTTTCTTT.